This TCR beta chain was recovered during a study of T-cell reconstitution after alpha-beta-depleted transplantation in children. The germline V gene has CDR1 LNHNV and CDR2 YYDKDF (reference sequence). Trimming pared 3 bases from V and 0 bases from J, leaving 15 bases between. The CDR3 runs to 17 residues. In its sample, this clonotype was seen many times. The antigen is not known. Findings of the study overall: Approximately two months post-transplant, alpha-beta T cells reportedly originated from several hundred expanded graft clones.

A TCRbeta library incorporating unique molecular identifiers was prepared. TCRdb passed the PCR reads through MiXCR, listing each CDR3 protein once. The sample lists roughly 280,000 distinct CDR3 sequences; about 9.9% were seen once. This chain links TRBV15 with TRBJ2-1; D not resolved. The receptor comes from a male patient aged 2-15 years who had a stem cell transplant for chronic granulomatous disease, so the T cells may come from the graft donor. The input for sequencing was peripheral blood, taken 180 days after TCRalphabeta/CD19-depleted stem cell transplant. The CDR3 region is CATSSGDLRSSYNEQFF. Here the CDR3 DNA reads TGTGCCACCAGCAGTGGGGATCTAAGGAGCTCCTACAATGAGCAGTTCTTC.